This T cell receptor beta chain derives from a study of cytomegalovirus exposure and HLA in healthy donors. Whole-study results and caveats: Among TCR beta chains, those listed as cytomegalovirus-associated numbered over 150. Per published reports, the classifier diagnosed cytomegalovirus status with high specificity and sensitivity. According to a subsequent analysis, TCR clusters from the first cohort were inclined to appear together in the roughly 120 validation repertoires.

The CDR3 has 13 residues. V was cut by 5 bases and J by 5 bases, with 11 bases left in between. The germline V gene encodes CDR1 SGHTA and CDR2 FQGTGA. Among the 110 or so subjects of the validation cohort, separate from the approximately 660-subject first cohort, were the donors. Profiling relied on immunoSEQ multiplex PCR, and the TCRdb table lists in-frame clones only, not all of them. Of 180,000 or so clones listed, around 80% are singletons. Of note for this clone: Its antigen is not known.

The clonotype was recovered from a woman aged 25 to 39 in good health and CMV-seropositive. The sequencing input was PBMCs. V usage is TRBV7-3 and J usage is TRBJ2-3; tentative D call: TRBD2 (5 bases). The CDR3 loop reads CASSRGRLDTQYF. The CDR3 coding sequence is TGTGCCAGCAGCCGAGGGCGGCTAGATACGCAGTATTTT.